These 17 T cell receptor beta chains came from one sample sequenced in a study of OX40 agonist ivuxolimab in advanced cancers. TCRdb's table, derived via immunoSEQ multiplex PCR, lists solely in-frame clones and lacks some. The data hold 15,000 or so clones, with 60% to 80% observed a single time. Sequenced here: CD4+ or CD8+ T cells sorted from blood, sampled in a trial of the OX40 agonist ivuxolimab. Receptors were obtained from an adult with an advanced solid tumor such as melanoma, head and neck, liver or kidney cancer.

This clone was seen more than once but under ten times. The chain links TRBV5-6 to TRBJ2-7; D gene uncertain. This CDR3 spans 14 amino acids. Germline assignment: CDR1 SGHDT and CDR2 YYEEEE. The V gene lost 2 bases and the J gene lost 2 bases, with 11 bases spanning the gap. The CDR3 sequence: CASSFGTAAYEQYF. Here the CDR3 DNA reads TGTGCCAGCAGCTTCGGCACAGCAGCCTACGAGCAGTACTTC.

The chain links TRBV4-3 to TRBJ1-3; D is undetermined. This CDR3 is built from 15 residues. Deletions cut 1 base from V and 2 bases from J, with 9 bases between. Germline V gene data show CDR1 as LGHNA and CDR2 as YSLEER. The CDR3 sequence: CASSQGQPPGNTIYF. The CDR3 nucleotides are TGCGCCAGCAGCCAAGGGCAGCCACCTGGAAACACCATATATTTT.

This rearrangement joins TRBV28 to TRBJ1-1; D ambiguous. This CDR3 has 16 amino acids. Germline loops: CDR1 MDHEN, CDR2 SYDVKM. V was cut by 5 bases and J by 1 base, with 17 bases left in between. Here the CDR3 DNA reads TGTGCCAGCAGTCCACCTCCCGCGGGCAGGAACACTGAAGCTTTCTTT. Protein sequence: CASSPPPAGRNTEAFF. The complete variable domain, with remaining parts taken from reference TRBV28 and TRBJ1-1, reads DVKVTQSSRYLVKRTGEKVFLECVQDMDHENMFWYRQDPGLGLRLIYFSYDVKMKEKGDIPEGYSVSREKKERFSLILESASTNQTSMYLCASSPPPAGRNTEAFFGQGTRLTVV.

The J gene is TRBJ2-2, the V gene TRBV9; no clear D. The V end lost 7 bases, the J end lost 7 bases, and 5 bases lay between the germline ends. CDR1 and CDR2 from the germline V gene are SGDLS and YYNGEE. This CDR3 spans 10 amino acids. The CDR3 loop reads CASSGGELFF. CDR3 nucleotide sequence: TGTGCCAGCTCAGGCGGGGAGCTGTTTTTT.

The CDR3 loop is CASSLTGIQGIGTEAFF. For the CDR3, the DNA is TGTGCCAGCAGCCTAACCGGAATACAGGGTATCGGGACTGAAGCTTTCTTT. The rearrangement joins TRBV5-4 to TRBJ1-1; D may be TRBD1 (6 bases). The CDR3 runs to 17 residues. V was clipped by 4 bases and J by 5 bases, with 24 bases between them. Germline values: CDR1 SGHNT, CDR2 YYREEE (reference sequence). Using reference TRBV5-4 and TRBJ1-1 for the parts outside the CDR3, the full variable domain is ETGVTQSPTHLIKTRGQQVTLRCSSQSGHNTVSWYQQALGQGPQFIFQYYREEENGRGNFPPRFSGLQFPNYSSELNVNALELDDSALYLCASSLTGIQGIGTEAFFGQGTRLTVV.

The chain links TRBV28 to TRBJ1-1; TRBD1 might be the D (5 bases). The CDR3 runs to 12 residues. Per germline, CDR1 MDHEN and CDR2 SYDVKM. Trimming removed 7 bases from V and 6 bases from J, with 12 bases in between. As DNA, the CDR3 is TGTGCCAGCAATAGGGACCCCCCTGAAGCTTTCTTT. Its protein is CASNRDPPEAFF.

This chain joins TRBV13 and TRBJ2-7, with D perhaps TRBD2 (7 bases). In germline, CDR1 is PRHDT, CDR2 FYEKMQ (reference sequence). The V gene lost 4 bases and the J gene lost 2 bases, with 15 bases spanning the gap. The CDR3 runs to 15 residues. The CDR3 loop reads CASSSTRGGPYEQYF. The CDR3 DNA follows: TGTGCCAGCAGCTCCACTAGGGGGGGTCCCTACGAGCAGTACTTC.

The chain employs TRBV7-9 and TRBJ2-1, with D perhaps matching TRBD2 (7 bases). The germline V gene encodes CDR1 SEHNR and CDR2 FQNEAQ (reference sequence). V gave up 5 bases and J gave up 8 bases, with 19 bases separating them. The CDR3 is made up of 15 amino acids. CDR3 sequence (DNA): TGTGCCAGCAGCCTCCGGGGGGCCCCTATCGATGAGCAGTTCTTC. Encoded protein: CASSLRGAPIDEQFF.

The chain uses TRBV6-1 and TRBJ2-7; D remains ambiguous. This CDR3 has 11 amino acids. CDR1 is MNHNS, CDR2 SASEGT, per germline. The ends were cut back, 4 bases at V and 4 bases at J, with 5 bases in the middle. The CDR3 here is CASSADYEQYF. The CDR3 DNA is TGTGCCAGCAGTGCCGATTACGAGCAGTACTTC.

Only one count was recorded for this clone. The J gene is TRBJ2-3, the V gene TRBV4-1, with 7 bases lining up with TRBD2. CDR1 and CDR2 from the germline V gene are MGHRA and YSYEKL. Trimming at V came to 1 base and at J to 4 bases, leaving 11 bases not matched to a gene. The CDR3 runs 17 residues. The CDR3, as DNA: TGCGCCAGCAGCCAAGGATGGATGGGGGGGGAGGCAGATACGCAGTATTTT. Its translation is CASSQGWMGGEADTQYF.

The chain recombines TRBV6-4 with TRBJ1-1, with 7 bases that match TRBD1. The CDR3 is made up of 14 amino acids. With V trimmed by 9 bases and J by 4 bases, 11 bases remained unmatched. Germline V CDR1 and CDR2: MRHNA, SNTAGT. The CDR3 protein is CAREGTESFTEAFF. CDR3 nucleotide sequence: TGTGCCAGGGAGGGGACAGAGTCTTTCACTGAAGCTTTCTTT.

J is TRBJ1-1 and V is TRBV11-3; TRBD1 agrees at 9 bases. V lost 4 bases to trimming and J lost 5 bases; unmatched junction nucleotides: 11. The CDR3 totals 16 residues. The germline V gene has CDR1 SGHNT and CDR2 YENEEA. This chain's CDR3 is CASSSRSGQGHTEAFF. CDR3 sequence (DNA): TGTGCCAGCAGCTCGAGGTCGGGACAGGGACATACTGAAGCTTTCTTT.

The V and J genes are TRBV7-2 and TRBJ2-3, with TRBD2 matching 10 bases. Trimming at V came to 0 bases and at J to 2 bases, leaving 14 bases not matched to a gene. Germline V gene data show CDR1 as SGHTA and CDR2 as FQGNSA. The CDR3 extends over 20 amino acids. CDR3 sequence reads: CASSLASGGEMWFSTDTQYF. DNA for the CDR3: TGTGCCAGCAGCTTAGCGAGCGGGGGGGAAATGTGGTTTTCCACAGATACGCAGTATTTT.

The V gene is TRBV5-6, the J gene TRBJ1-2, with 7 bases matching TRBD1. V shed 3 bases and J 2 bases; nucleotides not matched to a gene: 1. Germline V gene sequence: CDR1 SGHDT, CDR2 YYEEEE. The CDR3 consists of 13 residues. The CDR3 loop reads CASSSGGNYGYTF. The DNA of the CDR3 is TGTGCCAGCAGCTCAGGGGGAAACTATGGCTACACCTTC.

This clone was seen once. V usage is TRBV6-5 and J usage is TRBJ1-1, with D hard to call. Between the trimmed V and J ends, which lost 2 bases and 3 bases, there was a span of 10 bases. The CDR3 totals 14 residues. Looked up from germline, CDR1 is MNHEY and CDR2 is SVGAGI. The CDR3 sequence is CASSYRGEDTEAFF. The CDR3 nucleotides read TGTGCCAGCAGTTACAGAGGTGAGGACACTGAAGCTTTCTTT.

This clone was picked up one time. J is TRBJ1-2 and V is TRBV7-2; TRBD1 might be the D (5 bases). This CDR3 has 16 residues. Germline values: CDR1 SGHTA, CDR2 FQGNSA. Trimming removed 0 bases at V and 4 bases at J, with 15 bases between. The CDR3 loop reads CASSLAFGARSYGYTF. The CDR3 DNA reads as TGTGCCAGCAGCTTAGCTTTTGGGGCACGAAGCTATGGCTACACCTTC.

This sequence joins TRBV9 and TRBJ2-7, with D unclear. The germline V gene encodes CDR1 SGDLS and CDR2 YYNGEE. This CDR3 has 12 amino acids. Deletions cut 0 bases from V and 5 bases from J, with 6 bases between. CDR3 bases: TGTGCCAGCAGCGTAGAACCGAACGAGCAGTACTTC. Translating it yields CASSVEPNEQYF. Full variable domain (outside the CDR3, taken from reference TRBV9 and TRBJ2-7): DSGVTQTPKHLITATGQRVTLRCSPRSGDLSVYWYQQSLDQGLQFLIQYYNGEERAKGNILERFSAQQFPDLHSELNLSSLELGDSALYFCASSVEPNEQYFGPGTRLTVT.